This T cell receptor beta chain was observed in a study of memory CD8 T cells in hepatitis C reinfection. About the study: HCV reinfection: RNA-positive following two negative tests at least 60 days apart.

Points on this clone: Other nucleotide sequences in the sample specify the same CDR3.

The V end lost 6 bases, the J end lost 2 bases, and 11 bases lay between the germline ends. CDR3 length: 14 residues. The germline gives CDR1 MNHNY, CDR2 SVGAGI (reference sequence). Time point specified: peak reinfection, 3 to 8 weeks after reinfection detection. The sorted cells went straight to TCR sequencing with no prior in vitro expansion. Here immunoSEQ multiplex PCR was the method, and the copy in TCRdb shows in-frame clones only, minus some. The top ten hold roughly 1.2% of the sample, which has 35,000 to 50,000 clones, around nine tenths seen once. Material: naive CD8+ T cells sorted from blood. The receptor was derived from a man between 18 and 29 years old with hepatitis C virus infection. V usage is TRBV6-6 and J usage is TRBJ1-3; D perhaps matches TRBD1 (6 bases). The CDR3 spells CASRTRQAGNTIYF. The DNA of the CDR3 is TGTGCCAGCAGAACACGACAGGCTGGAAACACCATATATTTT.